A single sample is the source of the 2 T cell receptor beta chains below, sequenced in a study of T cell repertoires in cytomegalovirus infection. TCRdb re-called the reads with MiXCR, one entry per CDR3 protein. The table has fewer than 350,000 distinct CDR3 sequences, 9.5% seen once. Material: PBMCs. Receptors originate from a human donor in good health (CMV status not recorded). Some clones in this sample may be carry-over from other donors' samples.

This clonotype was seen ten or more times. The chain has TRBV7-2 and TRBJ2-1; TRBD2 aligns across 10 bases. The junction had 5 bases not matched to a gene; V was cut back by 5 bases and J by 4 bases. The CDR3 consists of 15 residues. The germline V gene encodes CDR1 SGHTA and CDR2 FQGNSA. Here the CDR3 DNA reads TGTGCCAGCAGCATGACTAGCGGGTTGTACAATGAGCAGTTCTTC. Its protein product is CASSMTSGLYNEQFF.

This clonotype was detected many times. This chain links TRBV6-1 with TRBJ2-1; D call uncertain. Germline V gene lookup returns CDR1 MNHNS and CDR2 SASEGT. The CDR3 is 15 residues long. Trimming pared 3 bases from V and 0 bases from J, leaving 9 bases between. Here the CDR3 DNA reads TGTGCCAGCAGTGACCTGGGGAACTCCTACAATGAGCAGTTCTTC. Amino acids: CASSDLGNSYNEQFF.